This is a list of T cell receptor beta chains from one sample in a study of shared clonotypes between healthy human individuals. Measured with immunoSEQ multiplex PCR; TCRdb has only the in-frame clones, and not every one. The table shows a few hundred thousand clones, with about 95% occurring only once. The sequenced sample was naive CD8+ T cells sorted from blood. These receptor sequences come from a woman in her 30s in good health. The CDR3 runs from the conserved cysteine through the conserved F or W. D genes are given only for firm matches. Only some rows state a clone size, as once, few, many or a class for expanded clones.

CDR3 protein: CASSQIEENYGYTF
D gene: NA
V gene: TRBV14
J gene: TRBJ1-2
CDR3 length: 14
clone size: NA

CDR3 protein: CASSLVAPEQFF
D gene: NA
V gene: TRBV6-6
J gene: TRBJ2-1
CDR3 length: 12
clone size: NA

CDR3 protein: CAIGPGISNQPQHF
D gene: NA
V gene: TRBV10-3
J gene: TRBJ1-5
CDR3 length: 14
clone size: NA

CDR3 protein: CASSSPGLAGHTDTQYF
D gene: TRBD2
V gene: TRBV7-9
J gene: TRBJ2-3
CDR3 length: 17
clone size: NA

CDR3 protein: CASSPMRDKASYEQYF
D gene: NA
V gene: TRBV5-1
J gene: TRBJ2-7
CDR3 length: 16
clone size: NA

CDR3 protein: CASSFRPRQGYGYTF
D gene: NA
V gene: TRBV12-1
J gene: TRBJ1-2
CDR3 length: 15
clone size: NA

CDR3 protein: CASGDRGLQETQYF
D gene: TRBD1
V gene: TRBV28
J gene: TRBJ2-5
CDR3 length: 14
clone size: NA

CDR3 protein: CASSPTGGTEAFF
D gene: TRBD1
V gene: TRBV6-5
J gene: TRBJ1-1
CDR3 length: 13
clone size: NA

CDR3 protein: CASSGLAGSYEQYF
D gene: TRBD2
V gene: TRBV27
J gene: TRBJ2-7
CDR3 length: 14
clone size: NA

CDR3 protein: CASVGEGETQYF
D gene: TRBD2
V gene: TRBV6-1
J gene: TRBJ2-5
CDR3 length: 12
clone size: NA

CDR3 protein: CASSLLETQYF
D gene: NA
V gene: TRBV7-9
J gene: TRBJ2-5
CDR3 length: 11
clone size: NA

CDR3 protein: CASSLGPTEAFF
D gene: NA
V gene: TRBV11-2
J gene: TRBJ1-1
CDR3 length: 12
clone size: NA

CDR3 protein: CASSPSRGEGPDEKLFF
D gene: NA
V gene: TRBV27
J gene: TRBJ1-4
CDR3 length: 17
clone size: NA

CDR3 protein: CASSSLNRGQGNTIYF
D gene: TRBD1
V gene: TRBV7-6
J gene: TRBJ1-3
CDR3 length: 16
clone size: once

CDR3 protein: CATSREGGWSSYNEQFF
D gene: NA
V gene: TRBV15
J gene: TRBJ2-1
CDR3 length: 17
clone size: once

CDR3 protein: CASRSWENEQYF
D gene: NA
V gene: TRBV4-1
J gene: TRBJ2-7
CDR3 length: 12
clone size: NA

CDR3 protein: CASSEGGSNQPQHF
D gene: NA
V gene: TRBV2
J gene: TRBJ1-5
CDR3 length: 14
clone size: NA

CDR3 protein: CASSLTSGRARSSYNEQFF
D gene: TRBD2
V gene: TRBV7-2
J gene: TRBJ2-1
CDR3 length: 19
clone size: NA

CDR3 protein: CASSLFPGSSYNEQFF
D gene: NA
V gene: TRBV27
J gene: TRBJ2-1
CDR3 length: 16
clone size: NA

CDR3 protein: CASSVDRGGNTEAFF
D gene: TRBD1
V gene: TRBV27
J gene: TRBJ1-1
CDR3 length: 15
clone size: NA

CDR3 protein: CASSERSGGYTF
D gene: NA
V gene: TRBV10-2
J gene: TRBJ1-2
CDR3 length: 12
clone size: once

CDR3 protein: CASTPGQGYSNQPQHF
D gene: TRBD1
V gene: TRBV19
J gene: TRBJ1-5
CDR3 length: 16
clone size: NA

CDR3 protein: CASSLQGSATYGQYF
D gene: NA
V gene: TRBV27
J gene: TRBJ2-7
CDR3 length: 15
clone size: NA

CDR3 protein: CSASSSGELFF
D gene: NA
V gene: TRBV20-1
J gene: TRBJ2-2
CDR3 length: 11
clone size: NA

CDR3 protein: CASSLASDTQYF
D gene: NA
V gene: TRBV13
J gene: TRBJ2-3
CDR3 length: 12
clone size: NA

CDR3 protein: CASSEARGLAEYNEQFF
D gene: TRBD2
V gene: TRBV6-1
J gene: TRBJ2-1
CDR3 length: 17
clone size: NA

CDR3 protein: CASSVEYSARETQYF
D gene: NA
V gene: TRBV9
J gene: TRBJ2-5
CDR3 length: 15
clone size: NA

CDR3 protein: CASSLVEEETQYF
D gene: NA
V gene: TRBV5-4
J gene: TRBJ2-5
CDR3 length: 13
clone size: few

CDR3 protein: CASSEVGGNTEAFF
D gene: NA
V gene: TRBV2
J gene: TRBJ1-1
CDR3 length: 14
clone size: NA

CDR3 protein: CASSSVYSGNTIYF
D gene: NA
V gene: TRBV28
J gene: TRBJ1-3
CDR3 length: 14
clone size: once

CDR3 protein: CASSEEGGTEAFF
D gene: NA
V gene: TRBV2
J gene: TRBJ1-1
CDR3 length: 13
clone size: NA

CDR3 protein: CASTGPAYGYTF
D gene: NA
V gene: TRBV6-1
J gene: TRBJ1-2
CDR3 length: 12
clone size: NA

CDR3 protein: CASSGTTHEQYF
D gene: TRBD2
V gene: TRBV9
J gene: TRBJ2-7
CDR3 length: 12
clone size: NA

CDR3 protein: CASSLVGGADTQYF
D gene: TRBD2
V gene: TRBV5-1
J gene: TRBJ2-3
CDR3 length: 14
clone size: NA

CDR3 protein: CASSRELLAGPRDEQFF
D gene: TRBD2
V gene: TRBV4-2
J gene: TRBJ2-1
CDR3 length: 17
clone size: NA

CDR3 protein: CASSLLGQNHEQYF
D gene: NA
V gene: TRBV27
J gene: TRBJ2-7
CDR3 length: 14
clone size: NA

CDR3 protein: CASSLGTAPTYEQYF
D gene: NA
V gene: TRBV11-2
J gene: TRBJ2-7
CDR3 length: 15
clone size: NA

CDR3 protein: CASSLYRQGNEQYF
D gene: TRBD1
V gene: TRBV5-8
J gene: TRBJ2-7
CDR3 length: 14
clone size: NA

CDR3 protein: CAWSTGYEQYF
D gene: NA
V gene: TRBV30
J gene: TRBJ2-7
CDR3 length: 11
clone size: NA

CDR3 protein: CAISESAGPLAGIDYEQYF
D gene: TRBD2
V gene: TRBV10-3
J gene: TRBJ2-7
CDR3 length: 19
clone size: NA

CDR3 protein: CASSLESEETQYF
D gene: NA
V gene: TRBV5-4
J gene: TRBJ2-5
CDR3 length: 13
clone size: NA

CDR3 protein: CASSFIDDGYTF
D gene: NA
V gene: TRBV5-6
J gene: TRBJ1-2
CDR3 length: 12
clone size: NA

CDR3 protein: CASSIGDSYEQYF
D gene: NA
V gene: TRBV5-6
J gene: TRBJ2-7
CDR3 length: 13
clone size: NA

CDR3 protein: CAISEGTEQYF
D gene: NA
V gene: TRBV10-3
J gene: TRBJ2-7
CDR3 length: 11
clone size: NA

CDR3 protein: CASSSRGTNEQFF
D gene: NA
V gene: TRBV13
J gene: TRBJ2-1
CDR3 length: 13
clone size: NA

CDR3 protein: CASSLGTGDIVELFF
D gene: TRBD1
V gene: TRBV5-6
J gene: TRBJ2-2
CDR3 length: 15
clone size: NA

CDR3 protein: CASSLLPTGGDTQYF
D gene: TRBD1
V gene: TRBV28
J gene: TRBJ2-3
CDR3 length: 15
clone size: NA

CDR3 protein: CASRMTSGRSPYEQYF
D gene: TRBD2
V gene: TRBV27
J gene: TRBJ2-7
CDR3 length: 16
clone size: NA

CDR3 protein: CASSLPGQTGNQPQHF
D gene: NA
V gene: TRBV19
J gene: TRBJ1-5
CDR3 length: 16
clone size: NA

CDR3 protein: CASRPGDGYEQYF
D gene: NA
V gene: TRBV7-9
J gene: TRBJ2-7
CDR3 length: 13
clone size: NA

CDR3 protein: CASSPLREQFF
D gene: NA
V gene: TRBV6-6
J gene: TRBJ2-1
CDR3 length: 11
clone size: NA

CDR3 protein: CASSLKVGEQFF
D gene: NA
V gene: TRBV27
J gene: TRBJ2-1
CDR3 length: 12
clone size: NA

CDR3 protein: CASSVEGSTYEQYF
D gene: NA
V gene: TRBV9
J gene: TRBJ2-7
CDR3 length: 14
clone size: NA

CDR3 protein: CSVELAEVPRYNEQFF
D gene: NA
V gene: TRBV29-1
J gene: TRBJ2-1
CDR3 length: 16
clone size: NA

CDR3 protein: CASTGVGALEQYF
D gene: NA
V gene: TRBV6-1
J gene: TRBJ2-7
CDR3 length: 13
clone size: NA

CDR3 protein: CASSLTSGLEQYF
D gene: TRBD2
V gene: TRBV28
J gene: TRBJ2-7
CDR3 length: 13
clone size: NA

CDR3 protein: CASSPGQYQETQYF
D gene: NA
V gene: TRBV4-1
J gene: TRBJ2-5
CDR3 length: 14
clone size: NA

CDR3 protein: CASSPTGINSPLHF
D gene: NA
V gene: TRBV7-9
J gene: TRBJ1-6
CDR3 length: 14
clone size: NA

CDR3 protein: CASSLGTYRTENNEQFF
D gene: NA
V gene: TRBV7-6
J gene: TRBJ2-1
CDR3 length: 17
clone size: NA

CDR3 protein: CASRGEGDYEQYF
D gene: NA
V gene: TRBV7-9
J gene: NA
CDR3 length: 13
clone size: NA